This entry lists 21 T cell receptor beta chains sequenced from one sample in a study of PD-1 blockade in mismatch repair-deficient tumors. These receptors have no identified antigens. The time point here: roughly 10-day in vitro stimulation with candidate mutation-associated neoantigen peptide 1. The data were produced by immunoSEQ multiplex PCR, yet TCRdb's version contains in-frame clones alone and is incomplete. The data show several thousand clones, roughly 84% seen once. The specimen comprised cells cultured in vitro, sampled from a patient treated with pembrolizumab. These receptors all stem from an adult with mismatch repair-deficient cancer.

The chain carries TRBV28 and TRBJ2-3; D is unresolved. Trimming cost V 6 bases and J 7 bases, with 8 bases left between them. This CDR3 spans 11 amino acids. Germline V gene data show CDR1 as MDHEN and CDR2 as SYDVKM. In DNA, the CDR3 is TGTGCCAGCAGGGGCCGTTATACGCAGTATTTT. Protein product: CASRGRYTQYF.

The CDR3, as DNA: TGTGCCAGCAGCCCTACTAGCGTTGGGGGGACAGATACGCAGTATTTT. Protein product: CASSPTSVGGTDTQYF. This chain connects TRBV7-9 to TRBJ2-3; TRBD2 matches at 7 bases. The CDR3 contains 16 residues. V gave up 5 bases and J gave up 3 bases; unmatched junction bases: 11. The V gene's germline CDR1 is SEHNR and CDR2 FQNEAQ (reference sequence).

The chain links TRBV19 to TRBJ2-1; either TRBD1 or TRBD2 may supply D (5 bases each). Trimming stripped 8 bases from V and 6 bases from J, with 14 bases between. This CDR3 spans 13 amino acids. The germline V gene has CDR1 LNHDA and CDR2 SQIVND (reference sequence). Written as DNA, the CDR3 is TGTGCCAGTCGGGGCCGGGCTACCAATGAGCAGTTCTTC. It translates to CASRGRATNEQFF.

CDR3 amino acids: CASSQGVAGKGDTQYF. The CDR3 DNA reads TGTGCCAGCAGCCAAGGGGTAGCGGGGAAGGGGGATACGCAGTATTTT. The chain links TRBV4-2 to TRBJ2-3; 8 bases map to TRBD2. CDR3 length: 16 amino acids. The germline gives CDR1 LGHNA, CDR2 YNFKEQ. Unmatched junction bases numbered 9, after V lost 1 base and J lost 6 bases.

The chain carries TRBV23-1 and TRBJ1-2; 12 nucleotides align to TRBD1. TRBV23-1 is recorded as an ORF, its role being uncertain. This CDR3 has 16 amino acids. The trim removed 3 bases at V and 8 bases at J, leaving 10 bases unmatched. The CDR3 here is CASSHEPGQGAEGYTF. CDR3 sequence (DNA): TGCGCCAGCAGTCATGAACCGGGACAGGGGGCTGAAGGCTACACCTTC.

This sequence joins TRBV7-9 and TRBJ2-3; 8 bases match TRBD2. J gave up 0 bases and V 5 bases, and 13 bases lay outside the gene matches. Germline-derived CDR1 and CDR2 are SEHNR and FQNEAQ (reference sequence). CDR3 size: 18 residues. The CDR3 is CASSPLGTSGPSTDTQYF. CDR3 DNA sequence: TGTGCCAGCAGCCCGTTAGGAACTAGCGGACCTAGCACAGATACGCAGTATTTT.

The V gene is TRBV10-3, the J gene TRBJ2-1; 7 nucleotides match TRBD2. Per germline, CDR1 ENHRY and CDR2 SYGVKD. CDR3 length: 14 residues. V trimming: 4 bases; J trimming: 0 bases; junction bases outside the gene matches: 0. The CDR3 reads CAISASGSYNEQFF. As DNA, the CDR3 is TGTGCCATCAGTGCTAGCGGCTCCTACAATGAGCAGTTCTTC.

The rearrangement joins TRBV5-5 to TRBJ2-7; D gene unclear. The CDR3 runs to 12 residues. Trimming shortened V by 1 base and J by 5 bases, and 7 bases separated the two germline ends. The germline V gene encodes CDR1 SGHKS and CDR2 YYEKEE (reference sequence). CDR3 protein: CASSLFLDEQYF. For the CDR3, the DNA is TGTGCCAGCAGCTTGTTCCTGGACGAGCAGTACTTC.

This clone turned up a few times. CDR3 coding DNA: TGTGCCTGGAGTGGCGGGCCAGAACGGAACAATGAGCAGTTCTTC. Protein product: CAWSGGPERNNEQFF. This chain connects TRBV30 to TRBJ2-1, with D possibly TRBD2 on 5 matching bases. The CDR3 has 15 amino acids. Germline-derived CDR1 and CDR2 are GTSNPN and SVGIG (reference sequence). V gave up 1 base and J gave up 5 bases, with 15 bases separating them.

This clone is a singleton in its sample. CDR3 protein: CASSLGEPNQPQHF. CDR3 sequence (DNA): TGTGCCAGCAGCTTAGGGGAGCCCAATCAGCCCCAGCATTTT. The chain couples TRBV11-2 to TRBJ1-5; D is ambiguous. The V end lost 1 base, the J end lost 3 bases, and 7 bases lay between the germline ends. Germline lookup yields CDR1 SGHAT and CDR2 FQNNGV. This CDR3 spans 14 amino acids.

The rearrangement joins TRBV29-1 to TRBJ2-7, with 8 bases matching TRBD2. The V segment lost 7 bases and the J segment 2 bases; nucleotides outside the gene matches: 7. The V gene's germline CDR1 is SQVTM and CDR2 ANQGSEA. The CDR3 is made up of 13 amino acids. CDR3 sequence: CSGGAGGAYEQYF. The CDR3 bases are TGCAGCGGGGGGGCGGGGGGCGCCTACGAGCAGTACTTC.

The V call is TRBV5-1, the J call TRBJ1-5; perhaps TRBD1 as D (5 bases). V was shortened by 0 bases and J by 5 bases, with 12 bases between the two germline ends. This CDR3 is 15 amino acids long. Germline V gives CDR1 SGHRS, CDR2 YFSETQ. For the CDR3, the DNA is TGCGCCAGCAGCTTGGCGGGGGACGGATATCAGCCCCAGCATTTT. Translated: CASSLAGDGYQPQHF.

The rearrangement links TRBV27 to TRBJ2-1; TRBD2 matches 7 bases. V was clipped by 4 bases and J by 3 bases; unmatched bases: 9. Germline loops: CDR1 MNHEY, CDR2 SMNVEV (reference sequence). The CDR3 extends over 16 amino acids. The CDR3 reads CASSSPQAGSYNEQFF. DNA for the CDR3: TGTGCCAGCAGTTCCCCCCAAGCGGGAAGCTACAATGAGCAGTTCTTC.

The CDR3 DNA reads TGTGCCAGCAGAGGGACAGGGATGGTAGATACGCAGTATTTT. This encodes CASRGTGMVDTQYF. The chain recombines TRBV5-6 with TRBJ2-3; 9 bases align to TRBD1. The V gene end was trimmed by 5 bases and the J gene end by 5 bases; junction bases not matched to a gene: 6. CDR1 and CDR2 from the germline V gene are SGHDT and YYEEEE. CDR3 length: 14 amino acids.

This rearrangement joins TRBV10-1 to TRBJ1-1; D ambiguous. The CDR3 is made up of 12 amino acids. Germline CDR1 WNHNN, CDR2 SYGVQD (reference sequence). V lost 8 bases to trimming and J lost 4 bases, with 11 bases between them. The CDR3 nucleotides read TGCGCCAGCTTTGGCAGGCTCACTGAAGCTTTCTTT. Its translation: CASFGRLTEAFF.

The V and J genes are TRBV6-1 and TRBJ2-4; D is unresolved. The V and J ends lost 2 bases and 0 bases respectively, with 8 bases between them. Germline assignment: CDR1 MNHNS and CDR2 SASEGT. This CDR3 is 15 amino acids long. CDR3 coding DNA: TGTGCCAGCAGTGAACAGGCTCTAGCCAAAAACATTCAGTACTTC. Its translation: CASSEQALAKNIQYF.

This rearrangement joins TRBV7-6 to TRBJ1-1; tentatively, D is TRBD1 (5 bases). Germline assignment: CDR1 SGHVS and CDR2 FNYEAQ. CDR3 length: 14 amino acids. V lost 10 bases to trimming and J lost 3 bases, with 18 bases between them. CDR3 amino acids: CATHPGLGDTEAFF. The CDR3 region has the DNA TGTGCCACCCACCCAGGGCTCGGGGACACTGAAGCTTTCTTT.

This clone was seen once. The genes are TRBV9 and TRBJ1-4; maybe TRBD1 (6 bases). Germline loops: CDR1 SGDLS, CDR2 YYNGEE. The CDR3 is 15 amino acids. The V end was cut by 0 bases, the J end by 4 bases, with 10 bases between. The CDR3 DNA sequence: TGTGCCAGCAGCGTAGCGGCGGACAGTAATGAAAAACTGTTTTTT. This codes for CASSVAADSNEKLFF.

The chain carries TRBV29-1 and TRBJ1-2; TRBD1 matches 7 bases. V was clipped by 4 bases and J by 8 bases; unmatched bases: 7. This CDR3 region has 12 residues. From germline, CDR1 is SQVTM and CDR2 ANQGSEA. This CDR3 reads CSVAEGAKGYTF. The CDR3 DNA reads TGCAGCGTTGCAGAGGGGGCGAAGGGCTACACCTTC. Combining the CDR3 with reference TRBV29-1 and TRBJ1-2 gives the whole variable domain SAVISQKPSRDICQRGTSLTIQCQVDSQVTMMFWYRQQPGQSLTLIATANQGSEATYESGFVIDKFPISRPNLTFSTLTVSNMSPEDSSIYLCSVAEGAKGYTFGSGTRLTVV.

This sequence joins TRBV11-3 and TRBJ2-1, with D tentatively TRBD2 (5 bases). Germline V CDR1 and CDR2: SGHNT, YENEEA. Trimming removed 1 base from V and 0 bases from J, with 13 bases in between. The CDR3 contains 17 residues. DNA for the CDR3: TGTGCCAGCAGCTTAGCCCCCTCAAGCGGCTCCTACAATGAGCAGTTCTTC. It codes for CASSLAPSSGSYNEQFF. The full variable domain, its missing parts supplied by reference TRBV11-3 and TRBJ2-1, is EAGVVQSPRYKIIEKKQPVAFWCNPISGHNTLYWYLQNLGQGPELLIRYENEEAVDDSQLPKDRFSAERLKGVDSTLKIQPAELGDSAVYLCASSLAPSSGSYNEQFFGPGTRLTVL.

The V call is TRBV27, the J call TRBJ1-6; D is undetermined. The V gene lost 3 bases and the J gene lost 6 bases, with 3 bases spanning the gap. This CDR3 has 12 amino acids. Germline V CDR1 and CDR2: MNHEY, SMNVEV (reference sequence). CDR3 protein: CASSFSNSPLHF. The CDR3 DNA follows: TGTGCCAGCAGTTTCAGTAATTCACCCCTCCACTTT.